Listed below are T cell receptor beta chains from one sample, sequenced in a study of CD8+ T cells in alopecia areata. Assay used: immunoSEQ multiplex PCR; TCRdb lists only in-frame clones, some missing. The table has roughly 120,000 clones, about 60% seen once; the top ten hold 2.5% to 3%. Material for sequencing was CD4+ T cells sorted from blood. These receptor sequences come from a human donor in good health. The CDR3 runs from the conserved cysteine through the conserved F or W. Fields, in order: clone size, V gene, D gene, J gene, CDR3 protein, CDR3 DNA. A D gene is named only where the DNA matches it firmly. Size tells how often a clone was seen (once, few, many) or the class of an expanded clone, and some rows leave it out.

>-|TRBV25-1|TRBD2|TRBJ2-3
CASSVSGGTDTQYF
TGTGCCAGCAGTGTTAGCGGGGGCACAGATACGCAGTATTTT
>many|TRBV4-2|-|TRBJ2-5
CASSQDIAAGEETQYF
TGTGCCAGCAGCCAAGATATAGCGGCAGGTGAAGAGACCCAGTACTTC
>few|TRBV5-4|-|TRBJ2-5
CASSRGREMGETQYF
TGTGCCAGCAGCCGGGGCCGGGAAATGGGAGAGACCCAGTACTTC
>once|TRBV28|-|TRBJ1-2
CASSLGGIYNYGYTF
TGTGCCAGCAGTTTAGGGGGGATTTATAACTATGGCTACACCTTC
>-|TRBV7-2|-|TRBJ1-3
CASSLYQAGNTIYF
TGTGCCAGCAGCTTATACCAGGCGGGAAACACCATATATTTT
>-|TRBV30|TRBD1|TRBJ1-5
CAWRQQGAGQPQHF
TGTGCCTGGAGGCAACAGGGGGCGGGTCAGCCCCAGCATTTT
>-|TRBV29-1|-|TRBJ1-4
CSVEVPGDQLFF
TGCAGCGTTGAAGTTCCCGGGGATCAACTGTTTTTT
>-|TRBV5-4|TRBD1|TRBJ2-2
CASSDDRANTGELFF
TGTGCCAGCAGCGATGACAGGGCGAACACCGGGGAGCTGTTTTTT
>once|TRBV28|-|TRBJ1-1
CASSFGRRVAFF
TGTGCCAGCAGTTTCGGCCGGAGGGTGGCTTTCTTT
>-|TRBV15|-|TRBJ1-2
CATSNGVRLDNGYTF
TGTGCCACCAGCAATGGGGTTAGGCTGGATAATGGCTACACCTTC
>-|TRBV29-1|-|TRBJ1-2
CSVGKGFNYGYTF
TGCAGCGTTGGCAAGGGCTTTAACTATGGCTACACCTTC
>-|TRBV29-1|-|TRBJ2-5
CSAKRDAVETQYF
TGCAGCGCCAAGAGGGACGCTGTGGAGACCCAGTACTTC
>-|TRBV30|-|TRBJ1-5
CAWSVQGPRSQPQHF
TGTGCCTGGAGTGTACAGGGCCCGAGGAGTCAGCCCCAGCATTTT
>once|TRBV4-2|-|TRBJ1-2
CASSRVCYTF
TGTGCCAGCAGCCGCGTGTGCTACACCTTC
>few|TRBV2|-|TRBJ2-3
CASSPAGDTQYF
TGTGCCAGCAGCCCCGCTGGAGATACGCAGTATTTT
>-|TRBV25-1|-|TRBJ2-1
CASSVGATNEQFF
TGTGCCAGCAGTGTCGGGGCAACCAATGAGCAGTTCTTC
>-|TRBV5-1|-|TRBJ1-3
CASSLQDSSGNTIYF
TGCGCCAGCAGCTTGCAGGACAGTTCTGGAAACACCATATATTTT
>-|TRBV4-1|-|TRBJ1-4
CASKTGEKLFF
TGCGCCAGCAAAACGGGGGAAAAACTGTTTTTT
>-|TRBV5-6|-|TRBJ2-4
CASRAAFIAKNIQYF
TGTGCCAGCAGGGCAGCTTTTATAGCCAAAAACATTCAGTACTTC
>-|TRBV6-1|-|TRBJ2-6
CASSEAFDQTGANVLTF
TGTGCCAGCAGTGAAGCTTTCGACCAGACTGGGGCCAACGTCCTGACTTTC
>few|TRBV5-1|-|TRBJ2-5
CASSFGGPETQYF
TGCGCCAGCAGCTTCGGGGGGCCGGAGACCCAGTACTTC
>few|TRBV30|-|TRBJ1-1
CAWSALTGDTEAFF
TGTGCCTGGAGTGCTTTGACAGGAGACACTGAAGCTTTCTTT
>-|TRBV4-1|TRBD1|TRBJ2-7
CASSQDYTGVFEQYF
TGCGCCAGCAGCCAAGACTACACAGGGGTTTTCGAGCAGTACTTC
>few|TRBV29-1|-|TRBJ1-1
CSVEAREVNTEAFF
TGCAGCGTTGAAGCCAGGGAGGTGAACACTGAAGCTTTCTTT
>-|TRBV29-1|-|TRBJ2-5
CSVATGPETQYF
TGCAGCGTTGCAACAGGCCCAGAGACCCAGTACTTC
>once|TRBV2|-|TRBJ1-5
CASSGAQRGAQPQHF
TGTGCCAGCAGTGGAGCCCAGAGGGGGGCACAGCCCCAGCATTTT
>-|TRBV18|TRBD1|TRBJ1-2
CASSPGTDAGYTF
TGTGCCAGCTCACCAGGGACAGATGCTGGCTACACCTTC
>-|TRBV6-6|TRBD1|TRBJ1-4
CASTVQGDEKLFF
TGTGCCAGCACCGTACAGGGGGATGAAAAACTGTTTTTT
>few|TRBV7-2|TRBD1|TRBJ2-7
CASSPGTGVSEQYF
TGTGCCAGCAGCCCCGGGACAGGGGTCTCCGAGCAGTACTTC
>few|TRBV14|-|TRBJ1-6
CASSQDGRLPLHF
TGTGCCAGCAGCCAAGATGGGCGGCTACCCCTCCACTTT
>many|TRBV18|TRBD1|TRBJ1-6
CASSLTGERSPLHF
TGTGCCAGCTCACTGACAGGGGAGCGTTCACCCCTCCACTTT
>-|TRBV30|TRBD1|TRBJ1-3
CAWTSGQGGTGNTIYF
TGTGCCTGGACTTCCGGACAGGGAGGAACTGGAAACACCATATATTTT
>-|TRBV4-1|-|TRBJ2-2
CASSQDLHRELFF
TGCGCCAGCAGCCAGGACTTGCACCGGGAGCTGTTTTTT
>few|TRBV7-2|-|TRBJ2-2
CASSTTPGGELFF
TGTGCCAGCAGCACAACGCCGGGCGGGGAGCTGTTTTTT
>once|TRBV25-1|TRBD1|TRBJ2-7
CASSRQGVYEQYF
TGTGCCAGCAGTAGACAGGGGGTTTACGAGCAGTACTTC
>once|TRBV29-1|-|TRBJ2-3
CSVDGGTDTQYF
TGCAGCGTTGATGGCGGCACAGATACGCAGTATTTT
>-|TRBV28|-|TRBJ1-4
CASSSGSTNEKLFF
TGTGCCAGCAGTTCAGGGTCGACTAATGAAAAACTGTTTTTT
>few|TRBV5-1|-|TRBJ2-1
CASSLLALDEQFF
TGCGCCAGCAGCTTGTTAGCGTTGGATGAGCAGTTCTTC
>-|TRBV30|TRBD1|TRBJ1-4
CAWSTGGRNEKLFF
TGTGCCTGGAGCACAGGGGGCAGAAATGAAAAACTGTTTTTT
>-|TRBV18|-|TRBJ1-4
CASERSTNEKLFF
TGTGCCAGCGAGAGATCAACTAATGAAAAACTGTTTTTT
>-|TRBV6-5|TRBD2|TRBJ2-2
CASSRTSGATGELFF
TGTGCCAGCAGCCGGACTAGCGGGGCCACCGGGGAGCTGTTTTTT
>few|TRBV30|-|TRBJ1-1
CAWTTGPRAEAFF
TGTGCCTGGACAACAGGGCCTAGGGCTGAAGCTTTCTTT
>-|TRBV20-1|-|TRBJ1-2
CSARTGFGYTF
TGCAGTGCTAGAACAGGGTTTGGCTACACCTTC
>-|TRBV6-1|TRBD1|TRBJ1-5
CASSAPGQGSNQPQHF
TGTGCCAGCAGTGCACCGGGACAGGGGAGCAATCAGCCCCAGCATTTT
>-|TRBV29-1|TRBD1|TRBJ1-6
CSVRTGGLNSPLHF
TGCAGCGTTCGGACAGGGGGCCTTAATTCACCCCTCCACTTT
>-|TRBV18|-|TRBJ1-4
CASSPQLAQGEKLFF
TGTGCCAGCTCACCTCAGCTCGCGCAGGGGGAAAAACTGTTTTTT
>once|TRBV29-1|-|TRBJ1-2
CSVHLAGRYGYTF
TGCAGCGTTCACCTCGCAGGCCGCTATGGCTACACCTTC
>-|TRBV29-1|-|TRBJ1-2
CSVENAERSNYGYTF
TGCAGCGTTGAAAACGCGGAGCGCTCTAACTATGGCTACACCTTC
>once|TRBV19|TRBD1|TRBJ1-5
CASSFQGDGQPQHF
TGTGCCAGTAGTTTCCAGGGGGATGGTCAGCCCCAGCATTTT
>-|TRBV29-1|-|TRBJ2-3
CSVDPGFTDTQYF
TGCAGCGTTGATCCAGGGTTCACAGATACGCAGTATTTT
>-|TRBV19|-|TRBJ2-7
CASSISGQPSYEQYF
TGTGCCAGTAGTATATCCGGACAGCCCTCCTACGAGCAGTACTTC
>-|TRBV30|-|TRBJ2-5
CAWGERETQYF
TGTGCCTGGGGTGAAAGGGAGACCCAGTACTTC
>-|TRBV29-1|-|TRBJ2-2
CSVDGEKNTGELFF
TGCAGCGTTGATGGGGAAAAGAACACCGGGGAGCTGTTTTTT
>-|TRBV9|-|TRBJ2-1
CASSVVPGVDEQFF
TGTGCCAGCAGCGTTGTACCTGGGGTCGATGAGCAGTTCTTC
>few|TRBV27|TRBD1|TRBJ1-2
CASSRDQGARVYGYTF
TGTGCCAGCAGTCGCGACCAGGGGGCAAGAGTGTATGGCTACACCTTC
>-|TRBV27|TRBD1|TRBJ1-2
CASTGGYGYTF
TGTGCCAGCACAGGGGGCTATGGCTACACCTTC
>-|TRBV29-1|TRBD1|TRBJ2-1
CSVRDRGSENEQFF
TGCAGCGTGCGGGACAGGGGTTCTGAGAATGAGCAGTTCTTC
>few|TRBV29-1|TRBD1|TRBJ1-1
CSARGTGRAEAFF
TGCAGCGCCCGGGGGACAGGGAGGGCTGAAGCTTTCTTT